These T cell receptor beta chains were read from a single sample in a study of cytomegalovirus exposure and HLA in healthy donors. The method was immunoSEQ multiplex PCR; TCRdb's version includes in-frame clones alone and lacks a portion of them. The sample includes about 150,000 clones, about 82% of them seen just once. Sequencing was carried out using PBMCs. The receptors here all came from a man aged 25-45 years in good health. Both conserved end residues are part of each CDR3. Each record gives: V gene, clone size, J gene, D gene, CDR3 protein, CDR3 DNA. D genes are given only for firm matches. Clone size is stated in some rows and not others, as once, few, many or a class when expanded.

TRBV11-2,NA,TRBJ2-1,TRBD2,CASSLVSGGPHEQFF,TGTGCCAGCAGCTTAGTGTCGGGAGGGCCTCATGAGCAGTTCTTC
TRBV7-3,NA,TRBJ2-1,TRBD2,CASSAAGGSSYNEQFF,TGTGCCAGCAGCGCCGCGGGGGGGAGCTCCTACAATGAGCAGTTCTTC
TRBV10-2,NA,TRBJ2-7,TRBD1,CASSAATGLREQYF,TGCGCCAGCAGCGCGGCGACAGGGCTTAGGGAGCAGTACTTC
TRBV10-3,NA,TRBJ2-5,NA,CAIRASEYKETQYF,TGTGCCATCCGGGCTAGCGAGTACAAAGAGACCCAGTACTTC
TRBV6-1,NA,TRBJ2-7,TRBD2,CASSDQTSGKGGYEQYF,TGTGCCAGCAGTGATCAGACTAGCGGGAAGGGTGGCTACGAGCAGTACTTC
TRBV19,few,TRBJ2-7,TRBD1,CASSGGTGYYEQYF,TGTGCCAGTAGCGGCGGGACAGGATACTACGAGCAGTACTTC
TRBV15,NA,TRBJ2-3,NA,CATSRVPSTDTQYF,TGTGCCACCAGCAGAGTTCCTAGCACAGATACGCAGTATTTT
TRBV2,NA,TRBJ2-4,NA,CASSAGNIQYF,TGTGCCAGCAGTGCCGGAAACATTCAGTACTTC
TRBV6-1,NA,TRBJ2-4,NA,CASSAVRLGQSNIQYF,TGTGCCAGCAGTGCCGTACGGCTAGGACAGTCCAACATTCAGTACTTC
TRBV19,NA,TRBJ2-7,NA,CASSGGSVRVYEQYF,TGTGCCAGTAGTGGGGGCTCTGTTAGAGTCTACGAGCAGTACTTC
TRBV6-5,NA,TRBJ2-5,NA,CASSYGGRGKETQYF,TGTGCCAGCAGTTACGGGGGCAGGGGAAAAGAGACCCAGTACTTC
TRBV7-9,NA,TRBJ2-1,NA,CSSSLEGWTQQFF,TGTTCCAGCAGCTTAGAGGGGTGGACCCAGCAGTTCTTC
TRBV18,NA,TRBJ2-3,NA,CASSPPATDTQYF,TGTGCCAGCTCACCACCGGCAACAGATACGCAGTATTTT